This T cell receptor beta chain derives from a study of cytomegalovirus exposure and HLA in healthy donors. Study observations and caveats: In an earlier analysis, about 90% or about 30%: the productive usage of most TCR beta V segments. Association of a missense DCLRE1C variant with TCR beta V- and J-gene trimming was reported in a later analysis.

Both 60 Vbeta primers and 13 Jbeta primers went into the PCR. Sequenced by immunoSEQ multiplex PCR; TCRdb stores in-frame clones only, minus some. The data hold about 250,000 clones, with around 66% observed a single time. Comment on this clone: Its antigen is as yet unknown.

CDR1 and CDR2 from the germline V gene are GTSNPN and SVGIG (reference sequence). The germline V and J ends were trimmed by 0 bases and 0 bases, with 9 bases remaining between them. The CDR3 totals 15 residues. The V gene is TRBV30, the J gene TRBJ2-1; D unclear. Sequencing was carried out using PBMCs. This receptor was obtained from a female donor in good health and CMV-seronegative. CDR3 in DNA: TGTGCCTGGAGTGTATTGCAGGCCTCCTACAATGAGCAGTTCTTC. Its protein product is CAWSVLQASYNEQFF.